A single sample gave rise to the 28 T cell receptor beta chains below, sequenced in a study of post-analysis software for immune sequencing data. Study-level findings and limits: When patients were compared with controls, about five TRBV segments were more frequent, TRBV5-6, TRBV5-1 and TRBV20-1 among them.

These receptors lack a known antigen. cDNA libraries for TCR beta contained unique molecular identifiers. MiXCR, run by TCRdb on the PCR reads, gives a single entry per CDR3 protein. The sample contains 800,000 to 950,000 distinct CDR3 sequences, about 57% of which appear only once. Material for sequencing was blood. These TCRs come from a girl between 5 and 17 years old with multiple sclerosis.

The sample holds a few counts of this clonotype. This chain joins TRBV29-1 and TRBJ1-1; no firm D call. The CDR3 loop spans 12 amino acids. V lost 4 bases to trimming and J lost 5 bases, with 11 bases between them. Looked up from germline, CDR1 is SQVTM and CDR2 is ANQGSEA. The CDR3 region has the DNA TGCAGCGTTGTCGGGCGGAGGACTGAAGCTTTCTTT. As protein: CSVVGRRTEAFF. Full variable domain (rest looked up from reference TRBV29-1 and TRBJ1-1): SAVISQKPSRDICQRGTSLTIQCQVDSQVTMMFWYRQQPGQSLTLIATANQGSEATYESGFVIDKFPISRPNLTFSTLTVSNMSPEDSSIYLCSVVGRRTEAFFGQGTRLTVV.

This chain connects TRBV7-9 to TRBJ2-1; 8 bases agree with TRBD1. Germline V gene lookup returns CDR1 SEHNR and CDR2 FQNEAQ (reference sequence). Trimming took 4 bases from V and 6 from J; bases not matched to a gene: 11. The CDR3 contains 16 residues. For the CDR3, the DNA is TGTGCCAGCAGCTCCACGGGGGCGGGACAGGTCAATGAGCAGTTCTTC. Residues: CASSSTGAGQVNEQFF.

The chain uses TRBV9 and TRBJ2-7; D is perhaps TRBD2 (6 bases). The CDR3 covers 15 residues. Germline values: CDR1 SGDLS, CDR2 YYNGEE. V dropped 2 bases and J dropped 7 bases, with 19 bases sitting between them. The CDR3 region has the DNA TGTGCCAGCAGCGTCGCCGGGGGACCAACGAGGGAGCAGTACTTC. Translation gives CASSVAGGPTREQYF.

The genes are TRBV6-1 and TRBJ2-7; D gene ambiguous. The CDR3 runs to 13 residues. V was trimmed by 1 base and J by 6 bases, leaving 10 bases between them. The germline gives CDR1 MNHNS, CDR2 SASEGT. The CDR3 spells CASSEVVATEQYF. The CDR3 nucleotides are TGTGCCAGCAGTGAAGTTGTCGCCACCGAGCAGTACTTC.

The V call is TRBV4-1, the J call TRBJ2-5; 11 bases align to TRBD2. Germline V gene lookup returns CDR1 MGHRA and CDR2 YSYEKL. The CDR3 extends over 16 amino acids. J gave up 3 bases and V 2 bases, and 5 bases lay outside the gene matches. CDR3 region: CASSQPSGGNKETQYF. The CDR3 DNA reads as TGCGCCAGCAGCCAACCTAGCGGGGGGAACAAAGAGACCCAGTACTTC.

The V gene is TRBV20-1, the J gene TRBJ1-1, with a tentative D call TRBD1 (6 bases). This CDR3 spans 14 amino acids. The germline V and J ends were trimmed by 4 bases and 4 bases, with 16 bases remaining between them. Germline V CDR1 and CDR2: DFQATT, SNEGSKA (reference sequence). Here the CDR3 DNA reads TGCAGTGCTATTCCACCACAGGGATGCACTGAAGCTTTCTTT. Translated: CSAIPPQGCTEAFF.

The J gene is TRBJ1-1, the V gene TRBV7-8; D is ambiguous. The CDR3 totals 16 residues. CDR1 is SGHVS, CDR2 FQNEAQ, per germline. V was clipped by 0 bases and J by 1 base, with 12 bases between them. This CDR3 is CASSLAGRPWNTEAFF. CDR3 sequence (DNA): TGTGCCAGCAGCTTAGCGGGTAGGCCCTGGAACACTGAAGCTTTCTTT.

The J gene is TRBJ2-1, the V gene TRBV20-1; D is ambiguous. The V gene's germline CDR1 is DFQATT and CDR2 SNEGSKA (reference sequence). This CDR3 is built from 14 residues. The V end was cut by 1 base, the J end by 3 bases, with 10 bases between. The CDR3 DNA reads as TGCAGTGCTAGAGGACTGAGCAACTACAATGAGCAGTTCTTC. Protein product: CSARGLSNYNEQFF.

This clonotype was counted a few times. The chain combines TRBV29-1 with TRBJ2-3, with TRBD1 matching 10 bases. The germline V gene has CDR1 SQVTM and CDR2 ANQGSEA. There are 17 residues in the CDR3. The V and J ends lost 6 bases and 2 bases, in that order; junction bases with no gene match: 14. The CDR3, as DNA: TGCAGCGTCCGCGGGACAGGGGACGACTTCAACACAGATACGCAGTATTTT. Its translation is CSVRGTGDDFNTDTQYF.

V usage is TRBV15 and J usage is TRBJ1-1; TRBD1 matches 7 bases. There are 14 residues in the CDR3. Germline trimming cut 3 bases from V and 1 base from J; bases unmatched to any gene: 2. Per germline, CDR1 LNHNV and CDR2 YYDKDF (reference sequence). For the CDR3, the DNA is TGTGCCACCAGCAGCAGACAGGGGAACACTGAAGCTTTCTTT. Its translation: CATSSRQGNTEAFF.

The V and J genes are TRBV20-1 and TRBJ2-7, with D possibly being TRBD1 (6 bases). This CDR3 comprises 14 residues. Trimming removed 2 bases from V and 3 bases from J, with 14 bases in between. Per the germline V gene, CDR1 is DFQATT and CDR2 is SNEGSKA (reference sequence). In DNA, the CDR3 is TGCAGTGCTAGACCGGGACACCGAATCTACGAGCAGTACTTC. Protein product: CSARPGHRIYEQYF.

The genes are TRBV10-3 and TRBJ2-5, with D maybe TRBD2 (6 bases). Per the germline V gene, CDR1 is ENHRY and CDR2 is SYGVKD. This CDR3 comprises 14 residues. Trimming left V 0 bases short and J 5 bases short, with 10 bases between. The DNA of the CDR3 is TGTGCCATCAGTGAGTCGGGGGGTTTGGAGACCCAGTACTTC. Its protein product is CAISESGGLETQYF.

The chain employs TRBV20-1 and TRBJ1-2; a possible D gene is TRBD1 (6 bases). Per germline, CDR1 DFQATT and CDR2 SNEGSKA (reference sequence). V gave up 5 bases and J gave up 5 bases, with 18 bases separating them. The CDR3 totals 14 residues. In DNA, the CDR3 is TGCAGTGCTGGCCGGGACAAAGGAAAATATGGCTACACCTTC. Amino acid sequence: CSAGRDKGKYGYTF.

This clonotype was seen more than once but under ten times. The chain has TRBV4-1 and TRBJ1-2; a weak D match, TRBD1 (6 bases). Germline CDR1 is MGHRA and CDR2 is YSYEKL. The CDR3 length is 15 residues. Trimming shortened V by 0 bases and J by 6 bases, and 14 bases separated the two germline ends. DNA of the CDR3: TGCGCCAGCAGCCAAGATACAGGGCGGATAGATGGCTACACCTTC. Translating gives CASSQDTGRIDGYTF.

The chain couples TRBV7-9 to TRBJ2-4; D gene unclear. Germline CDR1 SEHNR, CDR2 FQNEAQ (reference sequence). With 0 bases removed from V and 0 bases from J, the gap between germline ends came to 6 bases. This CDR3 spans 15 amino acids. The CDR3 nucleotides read TGTGCCAGCAGCTTAGCGGGGATAGCCAAAAACATTCAGTACTTC. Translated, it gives CASSLAGIAKNIQYF.

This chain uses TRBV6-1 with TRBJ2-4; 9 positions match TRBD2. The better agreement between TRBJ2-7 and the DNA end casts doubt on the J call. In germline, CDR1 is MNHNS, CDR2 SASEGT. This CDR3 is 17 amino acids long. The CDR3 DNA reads TGTGCCAGCAGTGAAGGCAGGGGCAGCGGGAGGTACTACGAGCAGTACTTC. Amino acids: CASSEGRGSGRYYEQYF.

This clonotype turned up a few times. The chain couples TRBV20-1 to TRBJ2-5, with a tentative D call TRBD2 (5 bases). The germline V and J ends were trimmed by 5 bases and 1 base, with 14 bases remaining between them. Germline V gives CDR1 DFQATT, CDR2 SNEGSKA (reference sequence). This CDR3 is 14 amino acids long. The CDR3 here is CSALRASGQETQYF. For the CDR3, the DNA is TGCAGTGCTCTACGAGCCAGCGGCCAAGAGACCCAGTACTTC.

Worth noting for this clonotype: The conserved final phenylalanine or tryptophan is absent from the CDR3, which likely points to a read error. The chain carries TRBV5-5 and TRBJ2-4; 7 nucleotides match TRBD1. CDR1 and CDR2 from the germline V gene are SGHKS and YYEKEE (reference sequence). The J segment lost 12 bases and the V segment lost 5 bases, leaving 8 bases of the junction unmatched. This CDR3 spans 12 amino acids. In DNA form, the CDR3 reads TGTGCCAGCAGTTACAGGGGTGAGGGTCAGTACTGC. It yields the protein CASSYRGEGQYC.

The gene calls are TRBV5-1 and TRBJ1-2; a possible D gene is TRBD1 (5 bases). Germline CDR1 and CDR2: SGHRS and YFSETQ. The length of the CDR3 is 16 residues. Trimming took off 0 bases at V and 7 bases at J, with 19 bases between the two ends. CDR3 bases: TGCGCCAGCAGCTTGGCCCAGGGAAAGGCTATAGTTGGCTACACCTTC. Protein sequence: CASSLAQGKAIVGYTF.

The CDR3 coding sequence is TGTGCCAGCAGTAAGCTAGCGGGAGGCGGCGAGCAGTACTTC. Translating gives CASSKLAGGGEQYF. The chain couples TRBV6-5 to TRBJ2-5; 11 bases map to TRBD2. The J call may not be correct, given that the DNA end is closer to TRBJ2-7. Germline-derived CDR1 and CDR2 are MNHEY and SVGAGI. This CDR3 comprises 14 residues.

CDR3 bases: TGCGCCAGCGGGTCGGACACAGATACGCAGTATTTT. It is translated as CASGSDTDTQYF. This chain joins TRBV5-1 and TRBJ2-3; D remains ambiguous. Germline V lookup: CDR1 SGHRS, CDR2 YFSETQ. Deletions cut 7 bases from V and 2 bases from J, with 8 bases between. This CDR3 contains 12 residues.

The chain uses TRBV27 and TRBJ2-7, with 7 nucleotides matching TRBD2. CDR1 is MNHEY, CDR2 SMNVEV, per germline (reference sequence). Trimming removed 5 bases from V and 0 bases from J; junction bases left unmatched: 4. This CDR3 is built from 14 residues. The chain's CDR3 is CASSQAGSSYEQYF. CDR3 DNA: TGTGCCAGCAGTCAAGCGGGGAGCTCCTACGAGCAGTACTTC.

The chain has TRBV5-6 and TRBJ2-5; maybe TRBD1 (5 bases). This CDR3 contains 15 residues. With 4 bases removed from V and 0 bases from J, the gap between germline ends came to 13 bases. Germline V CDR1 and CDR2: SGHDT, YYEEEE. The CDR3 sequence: CASSPTATYQETQYF. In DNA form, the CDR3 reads TGTGCCAGCAGCCCGACAGCTACGTACCAAGAGACCCAGTACTTC. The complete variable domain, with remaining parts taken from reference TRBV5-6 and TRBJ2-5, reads DAGVTQSPTHLIKTRGQQVTLRCSPKSGHDTVSWYQQALGQGPQFIFQYYEEEERQRGNFPDRFSGHQFPNYSSELNVNALLLGDSALYLCASSPTATYQETQYFGPGTRLLVL.

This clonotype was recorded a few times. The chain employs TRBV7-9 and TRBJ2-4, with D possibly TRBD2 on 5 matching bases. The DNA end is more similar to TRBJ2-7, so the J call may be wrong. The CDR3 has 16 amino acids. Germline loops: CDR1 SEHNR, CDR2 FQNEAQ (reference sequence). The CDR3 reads CASSPPRGLAKHEQYF. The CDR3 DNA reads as TGTGCCAGCAGCCCTCCTCGGGGTTTGGCCAAACACGAGCAGTACTTC.

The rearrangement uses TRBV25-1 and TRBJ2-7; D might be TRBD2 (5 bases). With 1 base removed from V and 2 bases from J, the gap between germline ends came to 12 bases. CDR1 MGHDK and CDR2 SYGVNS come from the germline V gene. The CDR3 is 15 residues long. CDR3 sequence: CASSESDSVTYEQYF. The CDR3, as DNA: TGTGCCAGCAGTGAATCGGACTCCGTTACCTACGAGCAGTACTTC.

CDR3 region: CASSLRGRARTEAFF. CDR3 nucleotides: TGTGCCAGCAGTTTAAGGGGCAGGGCTCGAACTGAAGCTTTCTTT. The chain combines TRBV12-3 or TRBV12-4 with TRBJ1-1, with TRBD1 as a possible D gene (5 bases). The CDR3 runs 15 residues. V lost 2 bases to trimming and J lost 5 bases, with 15 bases between them.

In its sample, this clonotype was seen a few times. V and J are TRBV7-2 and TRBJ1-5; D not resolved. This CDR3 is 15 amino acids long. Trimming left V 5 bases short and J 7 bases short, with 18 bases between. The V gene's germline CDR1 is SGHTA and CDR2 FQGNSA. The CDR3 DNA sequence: TGTGCCAGCAGCCCTAGAGCGGGAGGAAGGCAGCCCCAGCATTTT. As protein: CASSPRAGGRQPQHF.

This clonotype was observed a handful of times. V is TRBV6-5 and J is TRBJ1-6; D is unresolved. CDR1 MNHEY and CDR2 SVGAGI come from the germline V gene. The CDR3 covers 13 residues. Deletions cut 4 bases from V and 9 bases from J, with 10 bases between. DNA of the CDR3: TGTGCCAGCAGTTTAGGATTTGCTTCACCCCTCCACTTT. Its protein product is CASSLGFASPLHF.